The rows below give T cell receptor beta chains drawn from one sample of a study of blood T cell repertoires in COVID-19. Clones were sequenced by immunoSEQ multiplex PCR, and TCRdb holds only the in-frame ones, with some missing. The repertoire includes some 140,000 clones, 85% to 90% of them detected once, and 15% to 20% sits in the top ten. Sequencing used peripheral blood. The source is a man in his fifties with active or convalescent COVID-19. Both conserved end residues are part of each CDR3. A D gene is named only where the DNA matches it firmly. Clone size is shown for a subset of rows, as once, few, many or a class of expanded clone.

TGTGCTAGTGGTTTGGTTCCGGTCAGGGGAGAAGGGAACACTGAAGCTTTCTTT CASGLVPVRGEGNTEAFF TRBV12-5 . once TRBJ1-1
TGTGCCAGCAGTTATAACGGCGGGCGGTACAATGAGCAGTTCTTC CASSYNGGRYNEQFF TRBV6-5 . . TRBJ2-1
TGTGCCAGCGGTGGACAGGGGGCCTACGAGCAGTACTTC CASGGQGAYEQYF TRBV28 TRBD1 . TRBJ2-7
TGTGCCAGCAGTTTAGCGGGGGCGCTTGGGTCACCCCTCCACTTT CASSLAGALGSPLHF TRBV27 . . TRBJ1-6
TGTGCCAGCAGTGGGACTAGCAGCCCCACAGATACGCAGTATTTT CASSGTSSPTDTQYF TRBV2 TRBD2 . TRBJ2-3
TGCGCCAGCAGTGGGGGGACTAGCGGCTACAATGAGCAGTTCTTC CASSGGTSGYNEQFF TRBV10-1 TRBD2 . TRBJ2-1
TGCAGCGCCCGCTCCCCGGGACAGGGAAACAATGAGCAGTTCTTC CSARSPGQGNNEQFF TRBV29-1 TRBD1 . TRBJ2-1
TGCGCCAGCAGCTTGGATCCAGGGGCCTATGGCTACACCTTC CASSLDPGAYGYTF TRBV5-1 . . TRBJ1-2
TGTGCCAGTAGTATAGTAGGGACAGCGAATACCAATGAGCAGTTCTTC CASSIVGTANTNEQFF TRBV19 TRBD1 few TRBJ2-1
TGTGCCAGCAAGGGTGGGGGCAGGGAATTTTTT CASKGGGREFF TRBV2 . . TRBJ1-4
TGTGCCAGCAGCCACACCCCGGGACAGGGGTCGGGCCTGATCGGGGAGCTGTTTTTT CASSHTPGQGSGLIGELFF TRBV14 TRBD1 . TRBJ2-2
TGTGCCAGCAGCCAAGAACTGACAGGGGGCTTCACTGAAGCTTTCTTT CASSQELTGGFTEAFF TRBV3-1/TRBV3-2 TRBD1 . TRBJ1-1
TGTGCCATCAGTGGGACAGGGGGCGCCGATTACCCCCTGTACGAGCAGTACTTC CAISGTGGADYPLYEQYF TRBV10-3 TRBD1 . TRBJ2-7
TGTGCCACCAGTGATTTGCCCGGTGAAGCTTTCTTT CATSDLPGEAFF TRBV24-1 . . TRBJ1-1
TGTGCCAGCAGCTTAGTTCGAGCAGGGGGTACGCAGTATTTT CASSLVRAGGTQYF TRBV11-2 TRBD1 . TRBJ2-3
TGTGCCAGTAAACCGACAGCCTTCTATGGCTACACCTTC CASKPTAFYGYTF TRBV19 . . TRBJ1-2
TGCGCCAGCAGCCCGACCGGGACAGGGGGCTCAAGGAATTCACCCCTCCACTTT CASSPTGTGGSRNSPLHF TRBV4-1 TRBD1 . TRBJ1-6